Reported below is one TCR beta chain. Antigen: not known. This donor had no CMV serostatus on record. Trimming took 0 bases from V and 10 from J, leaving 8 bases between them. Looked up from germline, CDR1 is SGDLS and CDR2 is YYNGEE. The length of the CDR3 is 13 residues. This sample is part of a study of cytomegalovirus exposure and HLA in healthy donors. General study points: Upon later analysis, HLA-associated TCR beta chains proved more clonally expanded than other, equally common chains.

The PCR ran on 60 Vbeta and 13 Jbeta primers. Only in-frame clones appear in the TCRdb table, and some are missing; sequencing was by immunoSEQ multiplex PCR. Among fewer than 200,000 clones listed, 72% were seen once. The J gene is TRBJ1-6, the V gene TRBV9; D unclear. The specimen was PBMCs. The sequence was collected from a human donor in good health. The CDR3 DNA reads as TGTGCCAGCAGCGTAGATAGCGGCTCACCCCTCCACTTT. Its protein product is CASSVDSGSPLHF.